The T cell receptor (beta chain) under discussion was sequenced for a study of T-cell reconstitution after alpha-beta-depleted transplantation in children (dated by TCRdb to between 2015 and 2016). General notes on the study: T-cell immune reconstitution after TCRalphabeta/CD19-depleted allogeneic hematopoietic cell transplantation in children was quantitatively tracked in the study by means of TCR repertoire profiling.

The library relied on PCR. The sequencer was an Illumina HiSeq 2500. TCR library preparation used molecular barcoding, with unique molecular identifiers applied to normalize quantification of the TCRbeta repertoire. Using fastp trimming at Q25 and MiXCR clonotype assembly, TCRdb reanalyzed the public sequencing data and kept in-frame beta chains. Each entry is one CDR3 protein sequence, shown with its most common DNA and genes. The sample table contains about 32,000 distinct CDR3 sequences; only one count was recorded for nearly 6.5% of them. The ten largest clones take up 25% to 30% of the sample. Study-level results and caveats: In some patients, the high TCRbeta diversity seen at day 60 was put down to recipient T cells and intrathymic progenitors that had survived conditioning. The frequencies of hyperexpanded clones fell over the following months, and after one year, T-cell counts and TCRbeta diversity were mostly attributed to newly produced T cells. About two months after transplant, the apparently early recovery of alphabetaT-cell counts reportedly depended on just several hundred clones that had expanded rapidly and came from non-depleted graft cells.

At least ten counts were recorded for this clonotype. Its antigen specificity is not known. Base qualities are not provided; no much larger clone lies one nucleotide away. The CDR3 spans 11 residues, from the cysteine through the phenylalanine. CDR3 DNA only is kept here, 33 bases in frame from base 1. Trimming at the junction amounts to 8 bases on V and 2 bases on J, and the germline ends lie 5 bases apart. The germline V gene encodes CDR1 MDHEN and CDR2 SYDVKM. Sample time point, as interpreted from the label and publication: day 60 (about 2 months) after transplantation. The intended sense of this specimen's treatment or condition label: allogeneic hematopoietic cell transplantation with graft depleted of TCRalphabeta T cells and CD19 B cells. Transplant recipients were children who received TCRalphabeta/CD19-depleted allogeneic hematopoietic cell grafts.

The source was peripheral blood, collected 60 days after TCRalphabeta/CD19-depleted stem cell transplant. Recombination connected TRBV28 to TRBJ2-3; the D segment cannot be called with confidence. The receptor comes from a child in the first two years of life who had a stem cell transplant for acute myeloid leukemia, so the T cells may come from the graft donor. CDR3 reads: CASFSTDTQYF. The nucleotide sequence is given as TGTGCCAGCTTTTCCACAGATACGCAGTATTTT.